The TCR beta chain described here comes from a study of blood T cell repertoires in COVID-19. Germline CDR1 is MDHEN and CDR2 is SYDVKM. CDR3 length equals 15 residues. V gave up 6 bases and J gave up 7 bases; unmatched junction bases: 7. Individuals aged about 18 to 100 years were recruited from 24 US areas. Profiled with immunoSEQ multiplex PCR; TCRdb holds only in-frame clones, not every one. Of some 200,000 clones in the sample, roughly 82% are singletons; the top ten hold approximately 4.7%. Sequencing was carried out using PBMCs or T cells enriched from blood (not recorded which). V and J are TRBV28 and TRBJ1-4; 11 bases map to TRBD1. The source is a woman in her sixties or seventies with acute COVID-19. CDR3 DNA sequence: TGTGCCAGCAGAGGTGGGGACAGGGGGAGTGAAAAACTGTTTTTT. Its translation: CASRGGDRGSEKLFF.